Detailed here is one T cell receptor (beta chain). This entry is derived from a study of blood T cell repertoires in COVID-19. The age range of participants was about 18 to 100 years, with residence in some 25 US areas. Participant-given clinical history determined each cohort assignment. Cohort 3 donors counted as recovered after two negative PCRs, clearance, or resolved symptoms. Assay: immunoSEQ multiplex PCR; the TCRdb copy retains only in-frame clones and omits some. This table has roughly 130,000 clones, about four fifths appearing once. The sample comprised PBMCs or T cells enriched from blood (not recorded which). The sequence was collected from a man between 45 and 60 years old who had recovered from COVID-19.

The CDR3 nucleotides read TGTGCCAGCAGCACCCGACAGGGGAAGCAGCGAGAGACCCAGTACTTC. It encodes CASSTRQGKQRETQYF. The rearrangement uses TRBV11-2 and TRBJ2-5; TRBD1 aligns across 8 bases. The CDR3 runs 16 residues. Germline assignment: CDR1 SGHAT and CDR2 FQNNGV. V gave up 5 bases and J gave up 4 bases; unmatched junction bases: 12.